The 19 T cell receptor beta chains below all came from one sample that was sequenced in a study of blood T cell repertoires in COVID-19. The assay was immunoSEQ multiplex PCR, and TCRdb's table has in-frame clones only and misses some. The table lists a few hundred thousand clones, 70% to 90% of them singletons. The sample comprised peripheral blood. Source of these receptors: a human donor in a cohort sampled during active COVID-19.

The rearrangement uses TRBV3-1 (or the pseudogene TRBV3-2) and TRBJ2-7; 11 bases align to TRBD2. In germline, CDR1 is LGHDT, CDR2 YNNKEL (reference sequence). The CDR3 has 14 residues. J was trimmed by 4 bases and V by 4 bases; bases with no gene match: 3. The CDR3 DNA follows: TGTGCCAGCAGCCCACTAGCGGGAGCGTACGAGCAGTACTTC. Translating it yields CASSPLAGAYEQYF.

The rearrangement links TRBV5-1 to TRBJ1-1; no clear D gene. Trimming shortened V by 0 bases and J by 5 bases, and 11 bases separated the two germline ends. Germline CDR1 reads SGHRS; CDR2 reads YFSETQ. This CDR3 spans 14 amino acids. The CDR3 sequence is CASSLAQTRTEAFF. CDR3 DNA: TGCGCCAGCAGCTTGGCCCAAACCCGGACTGAAGCTTTCTTT.

This rearrangement joins TRBV5-4 to TRBJ2-7; possible D gene TRBD1, 5 bases. The V and J ends lost 0 bases and 2 bases respectively, with 9 bases between them. The CDR3 totals 14 residues. Germline V gene sequence: CDR1 SGHNT, CDR2 YYREEE (reference sequence). CDR3 region: CASSLEGEPYEQYF. The CDR3 bases are TGTGCCAGCAGCTTGGAAGGGGAACCCTACGAGCAGTACTTC.

The rearrangement uses TRBV29-1 and TRBJ1-5, with no clear D. CDR1 and CDR2 (germline): SQVTM, ANQGSEA. This CDR3 has 13 amino acids. Trimming took off 5 bases at V and 2 bases at J, with 10 bases between the two ends. CDR3 bases: TGCAGCGTTCGAGGGTCTGGCAATCAGCCCCAGCATTTT. It translates to CSVRGSGNQPQHF.

The chain is built from TRBV24-1 and TRBJ2-5, with a possible D match to TRBD2 (6 bases). Germline V lookup: CDR1 KGHDR, CDR2 SFDVKD. This CDR3 spans 14 amino acids. The V and J ends lost 5 bases and 4 bases respectively, with 13 bases between them. DNA for the CDR3: TGTGCCACCAGTGGCGGGATCCCTGGAGAGACCCAGTACTTC. Translation gives CATSGGIPGETQYF.

This clone was counted between two and nine times. V usage is TRBV6-5 and J usage is TRBJ1-1; 8 positions match TRBD1. The germline CDR1 and CDR2 sequences are MNHEY and SVGAGI. V lost 6 bases, J lost 3 bases, and 9 bases stayed unmatched. The CDR3 length is 15 residues. CDR3 DNA: TGTGCCAGCAGCGATACTGGACAGGGAGACACTGAAGCTTTCTTT. The encoded protein is CASSDTGQGDTEAFF.

This clone appeared many times. V gene TRBV6-1 combines with J gene TRBJ1-2; 8 nucleotides line up with TRBD1. V shed 2 bases, J shed 6 bases, and the junction held 5 bases outside the gene matches. CDR1 and CDR2 from the germline V gene are MNHNS and SASEGT. The CDR3 contains 14 residues. The CDR3 nucleotides are TGTGCCAGCAGTGAAAGGACAGGGTACGATGGCTACACCTTC. It encodes CASSERTGYDGYTF.

The chain couples TRBV7-9 to TRBJ2-3; possibly TRBD2 for D (6 bases). There are 12 residues in the CDR3. The germline V and J ends were trimmed by 4 bases and 7 bases, with 9 bases remaining between them. Germline assignment: CDR1 SEHNR and CDR2 FQNEAQ (reference sequence). Here the CDR3 DNA reads TGTGCCAGCAGCTCGGGGGATCATACGCAGTATTTT. As protein: CASSSGDHTQYF. Full variable domain (remainder filled in from reference TRBV7-9 and TRBJ2-3): DTGVSQNPRHKITKRGQNVTFRCDPISEHNRLYWYRQTLGQGPEFLTYFQNEAQLEKSRLLSDRFSAERPKGSFSTLEIQRTEQGDSAMYLCASSSGDHTQYFGPGTRLTVL.

The CDR3 bases are TGTGCCAGCAGCCAAGGGAGGGGAAATCAGCCCCAGCATTTT. The encoded protein is CASSQGRGNQPQHF. V and J are TRBV3-1 (or the pseudogene TRBV3-2) and TRBJ1-5; tentative D call: TRBD1 (5 bases). CDR1 is LGHDT and CDR2 is YNNKEL in the germline V gene (reference sequence). The CDR3 is 14 residues long. Trimming cost V 1 base and J 4 bases, with 8 bases left between them.

J is TRBJ2-5 and V is TRBV30, with a weak D call TRBD1 (6 bases). Trimming took off 0 bases at V and 1 base at J, with 12 bases between the two ends. Germline CDR1 reads GTSNPN; CDR2 reads SVGIG (reference sequence). This CDR3 is built from 15 residues. Here the CDR3 reads CAWSVPWGRQETQYF. Here the CDR3 DNA reads TGTGCCTGGAGTGTACCGTGGGGGCGCCAAGAGACCCAGTACTTC. Full variable domain (outside the CDR3, taken from reference TRBV30 and TRBJ2-5): SQTIHQWPATLVQPVGSPLSLECTVEGTSNPNLYWYRQAAGRGLQLLFYSVGIGQISSEVPQNLSASRPQDRQFILSSKKLLLSDSGFYLCAWSVPWGRQETQYFGPGTRLLVL.

Here the CDR3 DNA reads TGTGCCAGCAGCTTTGGGCAGGGCACCGGGGAGCTGTTTTTT. Protein: CASSFGQGTGELFF. V is TRBV5-4 and J is TRBJ2-2; tentatively, D is TRBD1 (5 bases). The ends were cut back, 2 bases at V and 4 bases at J, with 9 bases in the middle. The germline V gene has CDR1 SGHNT and CDR2 YYREEE (reference sequence). CDR3 size: 14 residues.

The chain is built from TRBV9 and TRBJ2-3; D may be TRBD1 (5 bases). V was cut by 3 bases and J by 0 bases, with 11 bases left in between. The CDR3 sequence is 15 residues long. CDR1 SGDLS and CDR2 YYNGEE come from the germline V gene. CDR3 residues: CASSDPDRSTDTQYF. The CDR3 DNA follows: TGTGCCAGCAGCGACCCCGACAGAAGCACAGATACGCAGTATTTT.

This clone was observed a few times. CDR3 nucleotide sequence: TGTGCCAGCAGTCAAAGGCGGGGGGTTAGCAATCAGCCCCAGCATTTT. Its protein is CASSQRRGVSNQPQHF. V gene TRBV6-2 or TRBV6-3 combines with J gene TRBJ1-5; a weak D match, TRBD1 (5 bases). Germline V gene lookup returns CDR1 MNHEY and CDR2 SVGEGT. The CDR3 has 16 amino acids. V lost 5 bases and J 0 bases, leaving 14 bases between the germline ends.

The V and J genes are TRBV28 and TRBJ1-3; D may be TRBD1 (6 bases). Looked up from germline, CDR1 is MDHEN and CDR2 is SYDVKM. With 8 bases removed from V and 0 bases from J, the gap between germline ends came to 14 bases. The CDR3 runs to 15 residues. The CDR3 protein is CASGLDRTSGNTIYF. The DNA of the CDR3 is TGTGCCAGCGGTCTGGACAGAACCTCTGGAAACACCATATATTTT.

The chain links TRBV7-9 to TRBJ1-2; 9 bases line up with TRBD1. The CDR3 is 15 amino acids. V dropped 4 bases and J dropped 5; count of bases not matched to a gene: 8. Germline assignment: CDR1 SEHNR and CDR2 FQNEAQ (reference sequence). The DNA of the CDR3 is TGTGCCAGCAGCTCAGCAGGACAGGGGAGGTATGGCTACACCTTC. Translated: CASSSAGQGRYGYTF.

V is TRBV6-5 and J is TRBJ1-6; D gene ambiguous. Deletions cut 3 bases from V and 9 bases from J, with 15 bases between. Germline CDR1 and CDR2: MNHEY and SVGAGI. This CDR3 is built from 15 residues. CDR3 sequence: CASSYRERGSSPLHF. CDR3 nucleotides: TGTGCCAGCAGTTATCGGGAACGGGGTAGTTCACCCCTCCACTTT.

This clone has a single count. J is TRBJ2-1 and V is TRBV5-1, with a possible D match to TRBD2 (6 bases). Germline assignment: CDR1 SGHRS and CDR2 YFSETQ. Trimming stripped 0 bases from V and 1 base from J, with 8 bases between. This CDR3 spans 15 amino acids. Here the CDR3 reads CASSLATRSYNEQFF. CDR3 nucleotides: TGCGCCAGCAGCTTGGCGACTAGGTCCTACAATGAGCAGTTCTTC.

The chain is built from TRBV18 and TRBJ2-1; 12 bases are a match to TRBD2. The germline V gene encodes CDR1 KGHSH and CDR2 LQKENI. The CDR3 loop spans 15 amino acids. Trimming at V came to 6 bases and at J to 10 bases, leaving 10 bases not matched to a gene. The chain's CDR3 is CASSPTSGRFPEQFF. The CDR3 DNA follows: TGTGCCAGCTCTCCCACTAGCGGGAGGTTCCCAGAGCAGTTCTTC.

The J gene is TRBJ1-1, the V gene TRBV30; D is undetermined. This CDR3 comprises 15 residues. V was shortened by 4 bases and J by 4 bases, with 19 bases between the two germline ends. CDR1 and CDR2 from the germline V gene are GTSNPN and SVGIG (reference sequence). CDR3 sequence reads: CAWTAAGWEGTEAFF. CDR3 coding DNA: TGTGCCTGGACCGCCGCGGGGTGGGAAGGCACTGAAGCTTTCTTT.